This T cell receptor (beta chain) emerged from a study of identical twins. Findings and caveats of the study: Zero-insertion results could be subject to partial confounding by invariant MAIT and iNKT cells. Fewer insertions were carried by abundant cord blood beta clonotypes, but none was seen in memory repertoires.

Unique molecular identifiers were present on the cDNA, and a universal primer site came from template switching. TCRdb redid the calling of the 5' RACE reads with MiXCR, one entry per CDR3 protein. The sample includes around 1.7 million distinct CDR3 sequences, less than 40% of them seen just once. Healthy Caucasians, and only they, were the donors. The CDR3 spans 20 residues. Germline CDR1 is DFQATT and CDR2 is SNEGSKA (reference sequence). The V segment lost 1 base and the J segment 2 bases; nucleotides outside the gene matches: 13. This clonotype was recorded a few times. The target antigen is unknown.

This receptor was taken from a newborn girl in good health. Sequencing was performed on cord blood. The chain is built from TRBV20-1 and TRBJ2-5; 16 nucleotides agree with TRBD2. This CDR3 is CSARAGLAGGSRALQETQYF. The CDR3 nucleotides read TGCAGTGCTAGAGCGGGACTAGCGGGAGGGAGTAGGGCGTTACAAGAGACCCAGTACTTC.